The 8 T cell receptor beta chains reported below all come from one sample, sequenced in a study of Ad26.COV2.S vaccination and SARS-CoV-2 variants. Treatment meaning: some 20 received Ad26.COV2.S at low or high dose, single or two shots; 5 received placebo; per-sample allocation not given. The study sampled participants on day 63 after the first vaccine or placebo injection. Sequencing was performed with immunoSEQ multiplex PCR; in TCRdb, only in-frame clones are kept and a portion is missing. Among about 460,000 clones listed, 80% to 90% were seen once. Sequencing used peripheral blood, obtained in a trial of Ad26.COV2.S vaccine versus placebo. The receptor set was obtained from a person aged 18-65 years who received the Ad26.COV2.S COVID-19 vaccine or a placebo.

This chain connects TRBV2 to TRBJ1-3; 7 bases agree with TRBD1. The CDR3 is made up of 14 amino acids. J lost 3 bases, V lost 7 bases, and 6 bases had no gene match. Germline V gene sequence: CDR1 SNHLY, CDR2 FYNNEI. The CDR3 DNA reads as TGTGCCAGCACACAAAACAGGGGTGGAAACACCATATATTTT. Translating it yields CASTQNRGGNTIYF.

The rearrangement joins TRBV9 to TRBJ2-5, with D perhaps matching TRBD2 (6 bases). Between the trimmed V and J ends, which lost 3 bases and 5 bases, there was a span of 14 bases. The CDR3 has 14 amino acids. Germline CDR1 SGDLS, CDR2 YYNGEE. The CDR3 loop reads CASSAGTASETQYF. The CDR3 nucleotides are TGTGCCAGCAGCGCGGGGACTGCATCGGAGACCCAGTACTTC.

The rearrangement uses TRBV28 and TRBJ1-5; 8 bases fit TRBD1. The germline V gene encodes CDR1 MDHEN and CDR2 SYDVKM. The CDR3 is made up of 15 amino acids. Trimming at V came to 4 bases and at J to 4 bases, leaving 6 bases not matched to a gene. In nucleotides, the CDR3 is TGTGCCAGCAGTTCCACAGGGGGTAGGAATCAGCCCCAGCATTTT. Its translation is CASSSTGGRNQPQHF.

The chain employs TRBV13 and TRBJ2-2; 8 bases match TRBD2. The CDR3 is 17 amino acids. Trimming cost V 1 base and J 1 base; bases outside gene matches: 5. Germline V lookup: CDR1 PRHDT, CDR2 FYEKMQ (reference sequence). The CDR3 here is CASSLAVSGMNTGELFF. DNA for the CDR3: TGTGCCAGCAGCTTAGCGGTTAGCGGGATGAACACCGGGGAGCTGTTTTTT.

The CDR3 is CASTLGRVNTEAFF. The CDR3, as DNA: TGTGCCAGCACCCTAGGACGGGTTAACACTGAAGCTTTCTTT. The chain uses TRBV13 and TRBJ1-1; D is unresolved. The CDR3 is 14 amino acids. The V and J ends lost 7 bases and 2 bases respectively, with 14 bases between them. Germline CDR1 PRHDT, CDR2 FYEKMQ (reference sequence).

DNA for the CDR3: TGTGCCAGCAGTGGAGGGACAGGGGGGAATTCACCCCTCCACTTT. Encoded protein: CASSGGTGGNSPLHF. J is TRBJ1-6 and V is TRBV6-6; 11 bases fit TRBD1. CDR1 MNHNY and CDR2 SVGAGI come from the germline V gene (reference sequence). The CDR3 is 15 amino acids. V dropped 5 bases and J dropped 7; count of bases not matched to a gene: 4.

The chain recombines TRBV5-1 with TRBJ2-7; D gene uncertain. V lost 0 bases to trimming and J lost 0 bases, with 10 bases between them. Germline lookup yields CDR1 SGHRS and CDR2 YFSETQ. The CDR3 totals 15 residues. The CDR3 loop is CASSLGHTSSYEQYF. In nucleotides, the CDR3 is TGCGCCAGCAGCTTGGGGCACACCAGCTCCTACGAGCAGTACTTC.

J is TRBJ1-1 and V is TRBV19; TRBD1 matches 7 bases. J gave up 5 bases and V 6 bases, and 6 bases lay outside the gene matches. The CDR3 consists of 13 residues. The germline gives CDR1 LNHDA, CDR2 SQIVND (reference sequence). In DNA form, the CDR3 reads TGTGCCAGTAGAGCCCAGGGGGGAACTGAAGCTTTCTTT. Translating gives CASRAQGGTEAFF.